This record covers a single T cell receptor (beta chain). In this sample, this clone turned up once. Its antigen is currently not known. Per-base quality was not reported, and no clone a single base away is much larger than it. To prepare the library, the immunoSEQ multiplex PCR assay was applied. Adaptive Biotechnologies carried out high-throughput TCR-beta CDR3 sequencing of genomic DNA for most patients. In the source study's methods: TCR sequencing data were retrieved from Adaptive's ImmunoSEQ software for 18 patients, whereas a few other patients were processed with MiXCR and VDJtools. CDR3 nucleotide sequences shared between donor and recipient were removed because the origin of such sequences could not be assigned. Alloreactive clones required at least 2-fold expansion over unstimulated cells and minimum CFSE-low frequency of 0.002% (template counts) or 0.001% (read counts). Clones detected in sequenced pre-transplant spleen, lymph node, or MLR CFSE-low populations of the donor or recipient were defined as mappable. Cumulative frequency of alloreactive clones was calculated as a percentage of all sequences weighted by copy number. TCRdb limited this immuneACCESS table to in-frame rearrangements with V and J called. A share of clones is missing; checked studies link under half to unresolved V genes, and the rest is unexplained. V and J calls and clone size follow that table, whereas D and trimming were derived from the DNA. The sample includes tens of thousands of clones, with about 90% observed a single time. The top ten clonotypes cover roughly 0.64% of the sample.

Blood samples were collected up to 4 times in the first month after transplant and then at least monthly when available. At the junction V is shortened by 4 bases and J by 3 bases; bases outside the gene matches: 4. Per the germline V gene, SGHAT is the CDR1 and FQNNGV is the CDR2. From the cysteine through the phenylalanine, the CDR3 covers 16 amino acids. The CDR3 DNA has 48 bases and is translated from base 1. This record comes from a study of graft-versus-host responses after intestinal transplantation (dated by TCRdb to the early 2020s). The study in broad terms: Multivisceral, liver-intestinal, or isolated intestinal transplants were received by the recipients. Every recipient was given anti-thymocyte globulin induction, followed by approximately 3 years of maintenance tacrolimus and steroids. After intestinal transplantation, graft-versus-host and host-versus-graft alloreactive T cell clones were followed in the graft, circulation and bone marrow using bulk TCR-beta CDR3 sequencing. To identify alloreactive clones, pre-transplant mixed lymphocyte reaction products were sequenced and compared with unstimulated pre-transplant donor and recipient T cells. A cohort of more than 20 intestinal transplant recipients, including one retransplant, was enrolled, and a few patients lacking pretransplant specimens were excluded. Donor T cell macrochimerism was defined as a peak of at least 4% donor T cells among recipient peripheral blood mononuclear cells. Instead of going to the commercial service, samples from a few later patients were sequenced in-house on an Illumina MiSeq and processed with MiXCR.

General study outcomes and caveats: Patients with donor T cell macrochimerism had high GvH to HvG T cell clonal ratios in their allografts. GvH clones were detected in recipient bone marrow, and some appeared earlier in ileal mucosa or blood, consistent with an intestinal mucosal origin. Conclusions were limited by the relatively low number and heterogeneity of intestinal transplant patients. Early after transplant, peak levels of circulating GvH clones were found to be associated with declines in HvG clones.

The receptor's source is a human patient who received an intestinal transplant, so some T cells may come from the graft donor. The sample in question was PBMCs, obtained 98 days after intestinal transplantation. The V and J genes are TRBV11-2 and TRBJ2-6, with TRBD1 matching 9 junction bases. CDR3 loop: CASSSLDRGGANVLTF. The DNA sequence reads TGTGCCAGCAGCTCCCTGGACAGGGGTGGGGCCAACGTCCTGACTTTC. Joined to the reference TRBV11-2 and TRBJ2-6 proteins, this CDR3 gives the full variable domain: EAGVAQSPRYKIIEKRQSVAFWCNPISGHATLYWYQQILGQGPKLLIQFQNNGVVDDSQLPKDRFSAERLKGVDSTLKIQPAKLEDSAVYLCASSSLDRGGANVLTFGAGSRLTVL.